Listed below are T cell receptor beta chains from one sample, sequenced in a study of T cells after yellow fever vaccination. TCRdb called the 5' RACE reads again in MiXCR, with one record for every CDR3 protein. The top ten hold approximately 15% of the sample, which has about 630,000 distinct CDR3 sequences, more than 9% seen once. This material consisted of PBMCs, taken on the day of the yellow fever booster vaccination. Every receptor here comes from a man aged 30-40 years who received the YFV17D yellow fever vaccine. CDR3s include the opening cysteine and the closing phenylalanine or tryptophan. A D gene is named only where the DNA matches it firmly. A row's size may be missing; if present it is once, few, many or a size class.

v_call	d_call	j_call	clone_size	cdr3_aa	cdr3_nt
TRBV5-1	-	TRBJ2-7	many	CASSGDNYEQYF	TGCGCCAGCAGCGGTGACAATTACGAGCAGTACTTC
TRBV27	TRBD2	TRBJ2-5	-	CASSFSRTSGRKETQYF	TGTGCCAGCAGTTTTTCCCGGACTAGCGGGAGGAAGGAGACCCAGTACTTC
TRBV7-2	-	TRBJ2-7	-	CASSADWGGSYEQYF	TGTGCCAGCAGCGCGGACTGGGGTGGATCCTACGAGCAGTACTTC
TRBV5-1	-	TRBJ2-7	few	CASSVGSAYEQYF	TGCGCCAGCAGCGTGGGGAGTGCCTACGAGCAGTACTTC
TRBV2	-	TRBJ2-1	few	CASSEVPANEQFF	TGTGCCAGCAGTGAAGTGCCGGCCAATGAGCAGTTCTTC
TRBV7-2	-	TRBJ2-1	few	CASSPSGGPYNEQFF	TGTGCCAGCAGCCCAAGCGGAGGTCCCTACAATGAGCAGTTCTTC
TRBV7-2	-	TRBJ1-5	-	CASSQNRVNQPQHF	TGTGCCAGCAGCCAGAACAGGGTTAATCAGCCCCAGCATTTT
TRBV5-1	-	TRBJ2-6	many	CASSPRPGANVLTF	TGCGCCAGCAGTCCACGCCCTGGGGCCAACGTCCTGACTTTC
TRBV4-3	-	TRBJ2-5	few	CASSQARMETQYF	TGCGCCAGCAGCCAGGCGCGGATGGAGACCCAGTACTTC
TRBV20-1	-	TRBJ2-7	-	CSAAYREEYEQYF	TGCAGTGCTGCTTACAGGGAGGAGTACGAGCAGTACTTC
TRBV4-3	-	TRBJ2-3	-	CASSQREGDTQYF	TGCGCCAGCAGCCAGAGGGAAGGAGATACGCAGTATTTT
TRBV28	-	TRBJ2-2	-	CDRPKEGELFF	TGTGACAGGCCCAAAGAAGGGGAGCTGTTTTTT
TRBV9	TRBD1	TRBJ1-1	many	CASSGTTGQAFLIF	TGTGCCAGCAGCGGCACCACGGGACAGGCCTTTCTGATCTTT
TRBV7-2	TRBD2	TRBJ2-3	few	CASSLTWLAGGPDTQYF	TGTGCCAGCAGCCTCACGTGGCTAGCGGGAGGGCCAGATACGCAGTATTTT